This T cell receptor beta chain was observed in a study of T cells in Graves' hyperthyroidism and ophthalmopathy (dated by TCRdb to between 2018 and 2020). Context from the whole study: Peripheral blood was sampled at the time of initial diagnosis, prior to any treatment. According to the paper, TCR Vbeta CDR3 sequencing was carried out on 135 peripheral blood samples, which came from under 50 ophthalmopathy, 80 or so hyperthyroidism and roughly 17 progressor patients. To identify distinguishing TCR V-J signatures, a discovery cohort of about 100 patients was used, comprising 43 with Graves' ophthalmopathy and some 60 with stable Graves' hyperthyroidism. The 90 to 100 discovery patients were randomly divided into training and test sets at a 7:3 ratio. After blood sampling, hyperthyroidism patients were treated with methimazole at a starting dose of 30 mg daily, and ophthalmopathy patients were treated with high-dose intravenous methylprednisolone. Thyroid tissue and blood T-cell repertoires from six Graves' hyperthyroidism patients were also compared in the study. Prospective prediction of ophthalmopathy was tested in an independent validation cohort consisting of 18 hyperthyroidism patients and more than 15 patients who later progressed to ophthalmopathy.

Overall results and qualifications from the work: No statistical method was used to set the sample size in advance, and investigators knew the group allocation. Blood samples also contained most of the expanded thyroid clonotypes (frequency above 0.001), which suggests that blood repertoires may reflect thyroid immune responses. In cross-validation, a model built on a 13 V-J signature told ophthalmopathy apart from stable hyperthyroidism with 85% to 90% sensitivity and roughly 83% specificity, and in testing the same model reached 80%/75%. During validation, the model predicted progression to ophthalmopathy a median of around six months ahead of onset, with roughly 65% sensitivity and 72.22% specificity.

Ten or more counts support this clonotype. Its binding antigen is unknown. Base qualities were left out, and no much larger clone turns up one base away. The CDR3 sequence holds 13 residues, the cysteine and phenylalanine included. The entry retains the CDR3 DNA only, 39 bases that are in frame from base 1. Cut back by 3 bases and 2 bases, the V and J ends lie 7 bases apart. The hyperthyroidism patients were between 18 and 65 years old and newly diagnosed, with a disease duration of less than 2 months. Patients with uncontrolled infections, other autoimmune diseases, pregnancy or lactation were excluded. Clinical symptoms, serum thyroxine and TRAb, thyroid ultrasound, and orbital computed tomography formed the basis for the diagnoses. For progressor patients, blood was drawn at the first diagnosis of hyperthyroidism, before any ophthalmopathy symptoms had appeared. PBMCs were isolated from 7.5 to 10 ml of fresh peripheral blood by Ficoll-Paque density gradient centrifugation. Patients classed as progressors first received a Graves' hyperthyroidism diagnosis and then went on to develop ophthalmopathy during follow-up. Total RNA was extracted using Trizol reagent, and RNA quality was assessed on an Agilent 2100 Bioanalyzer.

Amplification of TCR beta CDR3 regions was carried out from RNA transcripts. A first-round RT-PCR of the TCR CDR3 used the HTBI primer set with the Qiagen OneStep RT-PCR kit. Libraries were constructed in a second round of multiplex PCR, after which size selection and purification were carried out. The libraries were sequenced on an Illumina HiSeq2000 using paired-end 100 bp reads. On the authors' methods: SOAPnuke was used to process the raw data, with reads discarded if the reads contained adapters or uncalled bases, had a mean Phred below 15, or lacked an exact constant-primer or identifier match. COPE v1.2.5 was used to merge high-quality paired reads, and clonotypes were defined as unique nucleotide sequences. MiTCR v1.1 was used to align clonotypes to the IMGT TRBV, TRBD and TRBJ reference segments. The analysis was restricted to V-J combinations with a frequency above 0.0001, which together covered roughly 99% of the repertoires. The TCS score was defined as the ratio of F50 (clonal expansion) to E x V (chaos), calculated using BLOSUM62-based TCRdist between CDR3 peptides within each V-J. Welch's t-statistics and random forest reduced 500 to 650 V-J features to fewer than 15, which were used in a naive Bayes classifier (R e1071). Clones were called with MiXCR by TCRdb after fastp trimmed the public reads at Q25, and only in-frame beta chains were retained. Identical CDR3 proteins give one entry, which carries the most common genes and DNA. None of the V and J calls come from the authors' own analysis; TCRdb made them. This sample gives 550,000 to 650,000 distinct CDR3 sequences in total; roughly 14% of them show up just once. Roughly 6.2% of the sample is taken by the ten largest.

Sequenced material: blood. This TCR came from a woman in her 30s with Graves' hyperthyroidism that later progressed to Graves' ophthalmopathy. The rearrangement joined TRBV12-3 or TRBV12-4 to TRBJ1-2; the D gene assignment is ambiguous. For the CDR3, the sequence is CASSFDGNYGYTF. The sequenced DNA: TGTGCCAGCAGTTTCGACGGAAACTATGGCTACACCTTC.